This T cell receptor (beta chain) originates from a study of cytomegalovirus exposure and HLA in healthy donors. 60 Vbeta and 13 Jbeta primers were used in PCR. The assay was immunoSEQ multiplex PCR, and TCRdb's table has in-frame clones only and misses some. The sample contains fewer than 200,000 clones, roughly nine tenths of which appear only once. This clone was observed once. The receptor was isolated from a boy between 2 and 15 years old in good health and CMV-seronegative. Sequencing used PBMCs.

In DNA form, the CDR3 reads TGTGCCAGCAGCCCCGGAATCACGACAGTGAACACTGAAGCTTTCTTT. It is translated as CASSPGITTVNTEAFF. This chain links TRBV5-5 with TRBJ1-1; the D gene is possibly TRBD1 (5 bases). The V gene's germline CDR1 is SGHKS and CDR2 YYEKEE (reference sequence). This CDR3 has 16 amino acids. The ends were cut back, 4 bases at V and 0 bases at J, with 16 bases in the middle.